This T cell receptor beta chain was recovered during a study of blood T cell repertoires in COVID-19. The table came from immunoSEQ multiplex PCR; TCRdb's copy has only in-frame clones and leaves some out. The table includes approximately 250,000 clones, around nine tenths detected once. The CDR3 sequence is 16 residues long. Germline V gene sequence: CDR1 SGHTA, CDR2 FQGTGA. Trimming at V came to 3 bases and at J to 9 bases, leaving 12 bases not matched to a gene. V and J are TRBV7-3 and TRBJ2-1, with 9 nucleotides matching TRBD2. The source is a man aged 40-49 years with active or convalescent COVID-19. The sample taken for sequencing was peripheral blood. CDR3 region: CASSFLLAGTWGEQFF. For the CDR3, the DNA is TGTGCCAGCAGCTTCCTGCTAGCGGGAACCTGGGGTGAGCAGTTCTTC.